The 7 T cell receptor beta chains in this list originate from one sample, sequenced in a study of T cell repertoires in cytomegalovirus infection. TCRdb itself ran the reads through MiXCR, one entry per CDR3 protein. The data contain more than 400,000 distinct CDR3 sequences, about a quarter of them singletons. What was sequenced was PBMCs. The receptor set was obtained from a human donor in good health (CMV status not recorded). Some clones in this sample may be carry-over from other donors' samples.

CDR3 in DNA: TGTGCCAGCAGTACTCAGGGGCGGCATGAAAAACTGTTTTTT. This encodes CASSTQGRHEKLFF. The rearrangement joins TRBV7-2 to TRBJ1-4, with a tentative D call TRBD1 (6 bases). Germline lookup yields CDR1 SGHTA and CDR2 FQGNSA. V gave up 6 bases and J gave up 6 bases, with 14 bases separating them. The CDR3 sequence is 14 residues long.

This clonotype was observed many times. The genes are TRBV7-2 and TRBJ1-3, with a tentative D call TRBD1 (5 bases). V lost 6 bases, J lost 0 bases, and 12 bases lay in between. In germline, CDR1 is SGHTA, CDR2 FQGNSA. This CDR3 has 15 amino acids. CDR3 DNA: TGTGCCAGCAGATGGCAGGGAGACTCTGGAAACACCATATATTTT. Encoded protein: CASRWQGDSGNTIYF.

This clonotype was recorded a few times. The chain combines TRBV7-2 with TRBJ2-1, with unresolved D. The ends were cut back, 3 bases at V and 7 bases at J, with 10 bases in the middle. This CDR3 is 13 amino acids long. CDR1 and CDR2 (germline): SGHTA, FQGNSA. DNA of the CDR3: TGTGCCAGCAGCTTTGTACTCGGAAATGAGCAGTTCTTC. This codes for CASSFVLGNEQFF.

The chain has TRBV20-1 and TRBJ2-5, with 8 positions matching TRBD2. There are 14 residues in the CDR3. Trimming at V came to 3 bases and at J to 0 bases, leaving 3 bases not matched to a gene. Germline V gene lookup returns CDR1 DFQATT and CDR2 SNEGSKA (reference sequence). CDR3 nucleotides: TGCAGTGCTAGGCTAGCGGGCAACCAAGAGACCCAGTACTTC. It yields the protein CSARLAGNQETQYF.

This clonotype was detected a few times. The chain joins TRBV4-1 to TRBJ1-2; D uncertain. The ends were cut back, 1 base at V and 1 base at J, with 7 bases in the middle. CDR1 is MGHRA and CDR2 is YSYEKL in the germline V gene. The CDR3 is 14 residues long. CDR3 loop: CASSQGPFNYGYTF. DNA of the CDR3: TGCGCCAGCAGCCAAGGGCCTTTTAACTATGGCTACACCTTC.

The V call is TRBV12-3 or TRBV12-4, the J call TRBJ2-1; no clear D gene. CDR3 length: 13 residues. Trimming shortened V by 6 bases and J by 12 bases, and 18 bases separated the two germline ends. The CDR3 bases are TGTGCCAGCAGCACTCCCGAACGGCGTGGGCAGTTCTTC. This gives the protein CASSTPERRGQFF.

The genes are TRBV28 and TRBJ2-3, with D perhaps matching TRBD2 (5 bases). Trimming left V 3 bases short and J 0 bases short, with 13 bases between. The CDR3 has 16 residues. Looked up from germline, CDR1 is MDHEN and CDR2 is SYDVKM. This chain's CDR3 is CASSFQAVSSTDTQYF. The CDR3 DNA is TGTGCCAGCAGTTTTCAAGCGGTCTCTAGCACAGATACGCAGTATTTT.